Detailed here is one T cell receptor (beta chain). The read halts 3 residues ahead of the CDR3 end, with the missing end drawn from the germline J gene. This sample is part of a study of T cells in women clearing cervical HPV infection. Study-wide background: For cases, blood was sampled a median about 160 days after lesion detection, interquartile range about 90 to 210 days. HLA type could not be excluded as a confounder.

The germline V gene encodes CDR1 SGHNT and CDR2 YENEEA. V lost 5 bases to trimming and J lost 0 bases, with 10 bases between them. This CDR3 is built from 15 residues. Dot-blot hybridization genotyped cervical HPV amplified with MY09/MY11 PCR. Data came from immunoSEQ multiplex PCR; TCRdb stores just in-frame clones and leaves some out. The sample's table shows roughly 13,000 clones. The sequence was obtained from a woman aged 18 to 69 with a cervical HPV16 infection that either progressed to CIN3+ or cleared (not recorded which). The genes are TRBV11-3 and TRBJ1-4; no clear D gene. The source material was blood buffy coat. CDR3: CASSAGSSTNEKLFF. CDR3 bases read: TGTGCCAGCAGCGCGGGGAGTTCAACTAATGAAAAA.